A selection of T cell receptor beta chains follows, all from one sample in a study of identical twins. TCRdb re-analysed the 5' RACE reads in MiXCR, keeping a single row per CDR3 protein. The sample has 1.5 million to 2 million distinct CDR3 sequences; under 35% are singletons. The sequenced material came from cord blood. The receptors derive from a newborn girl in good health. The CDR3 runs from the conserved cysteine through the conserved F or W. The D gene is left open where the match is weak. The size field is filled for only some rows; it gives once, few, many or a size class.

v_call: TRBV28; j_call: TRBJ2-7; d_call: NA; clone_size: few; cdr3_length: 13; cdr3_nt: TGTGCCAGCAGTTCTGCAGGGTTCTACGAGCAGTACTTC; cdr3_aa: CASSSAGFYEQYF
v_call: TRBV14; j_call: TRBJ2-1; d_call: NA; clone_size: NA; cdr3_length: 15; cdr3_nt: TGTGCCAGCAGCCAAGACGACCTGATTTCGGGTGAGCAGTTCTTC; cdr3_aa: CASSQDDLISGEQFF
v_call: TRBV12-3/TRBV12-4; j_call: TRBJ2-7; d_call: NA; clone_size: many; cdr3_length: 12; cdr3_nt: TGTGCCAGCAGGGACACTCCCTACGAGCAGTACTTC; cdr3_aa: CASRDTPYEQYF
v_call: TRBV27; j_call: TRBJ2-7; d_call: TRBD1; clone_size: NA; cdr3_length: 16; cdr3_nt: TGTGCCAGCAGTCTTGTGCCCGGGACAGTCTCCTACGAGCAGTACTTC; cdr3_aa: CASSLVPGTVSYEQYF
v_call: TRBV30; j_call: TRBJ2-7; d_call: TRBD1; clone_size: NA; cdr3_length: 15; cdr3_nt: TGTGCCTGGAGACAACGGGACAGGCGCTCCTACGAGCAGTACTTC; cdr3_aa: CAWRQRDRRSYEQYF
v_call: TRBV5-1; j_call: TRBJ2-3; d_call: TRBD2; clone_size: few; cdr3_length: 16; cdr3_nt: TGCGCCAGCAGCATTACTAGCGGGGCTAGCACAGATACGCAGTATTTT; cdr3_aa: CASSITSGASTDTQYF
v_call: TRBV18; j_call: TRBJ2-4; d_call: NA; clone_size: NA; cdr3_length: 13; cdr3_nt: TGTGCCAGCTCACCAGGGGCCCAAGAGACCCAGTGCTTC; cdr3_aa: CASSPGAQETQCF
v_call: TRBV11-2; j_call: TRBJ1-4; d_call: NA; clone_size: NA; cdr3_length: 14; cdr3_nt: TGTGCCAGCAGCTCGACGGTGACTAATGAAAAACTGTTTTTT; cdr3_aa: CASSSTVTNEKLFF
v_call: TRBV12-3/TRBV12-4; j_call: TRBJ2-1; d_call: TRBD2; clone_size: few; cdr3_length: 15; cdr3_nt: TGTGCCAGCAGTTTGGGGACTAGCGGGGACGATGAGCAGTTCTTC; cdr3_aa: CASSLGTSGDDEQFF
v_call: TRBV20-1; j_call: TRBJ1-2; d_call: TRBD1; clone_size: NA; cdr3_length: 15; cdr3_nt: TGCAGTGCTAGAGAGCCGGACAGGTGGACAAATGGCTACACCTTC; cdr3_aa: CSAREPDRWTNGYTF
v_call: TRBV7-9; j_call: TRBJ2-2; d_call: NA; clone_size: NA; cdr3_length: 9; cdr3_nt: TGTGCCAGCAGCCCCGAGCTGTTTTTT; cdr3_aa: CASSPELFF
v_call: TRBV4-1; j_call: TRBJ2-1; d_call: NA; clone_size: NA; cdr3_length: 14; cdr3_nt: TGCGCCAGCAGCCAAGAACCCGCCTACAATGAGCAGTTCTTC; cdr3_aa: CASSQEPAYNEQFF
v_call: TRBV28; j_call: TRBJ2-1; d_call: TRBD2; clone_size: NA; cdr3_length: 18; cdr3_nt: TGTGCCGGCAGCACACTAGCGGGGCCTTACGATTCTTACAATGAGCAGTTCTTC; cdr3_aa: CAGSTLAGPYDSYNEQFF
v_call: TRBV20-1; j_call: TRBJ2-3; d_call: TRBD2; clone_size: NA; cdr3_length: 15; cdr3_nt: TGCAGTGCTCCTCCAGGGACTAGCATAGCAGATACGCAGTATTTT; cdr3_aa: CSAPPGTSIADTQYF
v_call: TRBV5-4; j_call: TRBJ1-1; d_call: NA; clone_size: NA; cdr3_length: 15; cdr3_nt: TGTGCCAGCAGCTTCCCACCCGGGACCCGGAGTAAAGCTTTCTTT; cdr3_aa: CASSFPPGTRSKAFF
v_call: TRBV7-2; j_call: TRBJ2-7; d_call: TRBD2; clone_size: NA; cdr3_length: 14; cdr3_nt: TGTGCCAACAGCTTAGAAGCGGGAGCCTACGAGCAGTACTTC; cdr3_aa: CANSLEAGAYEQYF
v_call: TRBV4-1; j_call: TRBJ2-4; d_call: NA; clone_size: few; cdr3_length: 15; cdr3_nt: TGCGCCAGCAGCTCCAGGGGCAGGAGAAAAGGCATTCAGTACTTC; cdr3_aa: CASSSRGRRKGIQYF
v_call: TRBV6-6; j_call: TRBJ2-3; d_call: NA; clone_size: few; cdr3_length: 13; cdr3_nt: TGTGCCAGCAGTTACCCTCCCTGGGATACGCAGTATTTT; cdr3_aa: CASSYPPWDTQYF
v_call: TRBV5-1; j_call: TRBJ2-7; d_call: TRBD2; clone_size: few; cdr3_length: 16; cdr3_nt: TGCGCCAGCAGCTTGCCAGCGGGATTCTCCTCCTACGAGCAGTACTTC; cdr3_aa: CASSLPAGFSSYEQYF
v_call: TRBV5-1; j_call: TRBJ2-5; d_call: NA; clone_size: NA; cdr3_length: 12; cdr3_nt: TGCGCCAGCAGCTTTGCCGGGGCGACCCAGTACTTC; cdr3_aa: CASSFAGATQYF
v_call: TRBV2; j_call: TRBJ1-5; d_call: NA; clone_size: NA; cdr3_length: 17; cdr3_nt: TGTGCCAGCAGTGACGTGGTCCTCAAGTATAGCAATCAGCCCCAGCATTTT; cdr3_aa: CASSDVVLKYSNQPQHF
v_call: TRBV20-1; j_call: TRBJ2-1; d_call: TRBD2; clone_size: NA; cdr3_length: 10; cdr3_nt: TGCAGTGCTAGAGGGGGGAGGGAGTTCTTC; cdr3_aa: CSARGGREFF
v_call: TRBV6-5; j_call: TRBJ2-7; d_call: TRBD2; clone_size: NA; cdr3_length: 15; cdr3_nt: TGTGCCAGCAGTTACGGGGGGGGGACCAACAATGAGCAGTACTTC; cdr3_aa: CASSYGGGTNNEQYF
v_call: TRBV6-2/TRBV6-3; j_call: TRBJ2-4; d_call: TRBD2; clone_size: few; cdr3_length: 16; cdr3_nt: TGTGCCAGCAGTTACCTAACCGGGAGGGCCAAAAACATTCAGTACTTC; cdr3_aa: CASSYLTGRAKNIQYF
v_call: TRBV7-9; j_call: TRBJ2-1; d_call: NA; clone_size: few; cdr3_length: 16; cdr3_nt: TGTGCCAGCAGCTTAGGTCCGGCCGGCCTTAGGAATGAGCAGTTCTTC; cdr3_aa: CASSLGPAGLRNEQFF
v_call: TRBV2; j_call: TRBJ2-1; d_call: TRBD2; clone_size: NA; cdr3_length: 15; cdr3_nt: TGTGCCAGCGTCGTTCGACTAGCGGGAGACAATGAGCAGTTCTTC; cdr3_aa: CASVVRLAGDNEQFF
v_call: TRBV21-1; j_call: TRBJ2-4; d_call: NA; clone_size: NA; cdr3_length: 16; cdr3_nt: TGTGCCAGCAGCAAAGGGAAAGGGGGTTACAAGGGGGAGCAGTACTTC; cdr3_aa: CASSKGKGGYKGEQYF
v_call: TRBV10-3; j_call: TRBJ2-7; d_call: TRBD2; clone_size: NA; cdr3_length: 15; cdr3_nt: TGTGCCATCAGTAAGACTAGCGGGGGCTCCTACGAGCAGTACTTC; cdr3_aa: CAISKTSGGSYEQYF
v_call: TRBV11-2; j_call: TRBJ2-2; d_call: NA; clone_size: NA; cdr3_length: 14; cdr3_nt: TGTGCCAGCACCCGTGGGATGGGGACCGGGGAGCTGTTTTTT; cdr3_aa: CASTRGMGTGELFF
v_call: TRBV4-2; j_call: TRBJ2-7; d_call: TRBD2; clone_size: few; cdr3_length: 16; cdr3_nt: TGTGCCAGCAGCCCATATAGCGGGGGGAGCTCCTACGAGCAGTACTTC; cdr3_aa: CASSPYSGGSSYEQYF
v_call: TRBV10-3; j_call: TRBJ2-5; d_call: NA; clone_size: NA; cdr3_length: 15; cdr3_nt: TGTGCCATCAGTGAGTCCAGAAGAGGTCAAGAGACCCAGTACTTC; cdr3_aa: CAISESRRGQETQYF
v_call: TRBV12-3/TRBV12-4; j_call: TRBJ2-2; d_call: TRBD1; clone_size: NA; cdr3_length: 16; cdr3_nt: TGTGCCAGCAGTTTAGGGACAGGGAAAGGCACCGGGGAGCTGTTTTTT; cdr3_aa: CASSLGTGKGTGELFF
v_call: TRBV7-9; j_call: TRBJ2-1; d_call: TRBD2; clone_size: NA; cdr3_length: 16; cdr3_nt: TGTGCCAGCAGCTTATACACTAGCGGGAGCGACAATGAGCAGTTCTTC; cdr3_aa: CASSLYTSGSDNEQFF
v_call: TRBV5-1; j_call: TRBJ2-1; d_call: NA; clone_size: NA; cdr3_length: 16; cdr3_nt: TGCGCCAGCAGCGCTACAGGACCGGCAGAGGACAATGAGCAGTTCTTC; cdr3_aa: CASSATGPAEDNEQFF
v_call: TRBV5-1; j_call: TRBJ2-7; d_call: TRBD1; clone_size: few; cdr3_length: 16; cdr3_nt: TGCGCCAGCAGCTCCGGGGCAGGGGGCAGGACCTACGAGCAGTACTTC; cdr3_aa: CASSSGAGGRTYEQYF
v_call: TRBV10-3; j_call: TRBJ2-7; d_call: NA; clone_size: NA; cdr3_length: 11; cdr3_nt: TGTGCCATCAGTTCCGGGGAAGCGCAGTACTTC; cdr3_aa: CAISSGEAQYF
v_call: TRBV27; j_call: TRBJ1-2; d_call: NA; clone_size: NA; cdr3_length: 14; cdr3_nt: TGTGCCAGCTCAAGGGGCTTCGCGTTCTATGGCTACACCTTC; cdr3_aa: CASSRGFAFYGYTF
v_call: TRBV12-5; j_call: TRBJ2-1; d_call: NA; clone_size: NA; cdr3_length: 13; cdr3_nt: TGTGCTAGTGGTTTTTTTGGTCCTGATGAGCAGTTCTTC; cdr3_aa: CASGFFGPDEQFF
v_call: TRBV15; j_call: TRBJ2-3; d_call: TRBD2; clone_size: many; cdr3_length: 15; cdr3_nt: TGTGCCACCAGCAGACTAGCGGGAGTAAGAGATACGCAGTATTTT; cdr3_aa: CATSRLAGVRDTQYF
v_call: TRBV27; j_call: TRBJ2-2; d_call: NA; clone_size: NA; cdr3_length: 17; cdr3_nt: TGTGCCAGCAGTTTATCCTTTACAGGGTGGAACACCGGGGAGCTGTTTTTT; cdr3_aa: CASSLSFTGWNTGELFF
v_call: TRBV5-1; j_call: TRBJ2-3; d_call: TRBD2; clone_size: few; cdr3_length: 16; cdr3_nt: TGCGCCAGCAGATTTGGACTAGCGGATGGCACAGATACGCAGTATTTT; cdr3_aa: CASRFGLADGTDTQYF
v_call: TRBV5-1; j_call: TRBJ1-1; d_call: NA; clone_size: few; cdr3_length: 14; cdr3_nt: TGCGCCAGCAGCTTGTCTCCAGCGAACACTGAAGCTTTCTTT; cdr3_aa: CASSLSPANTEAFF
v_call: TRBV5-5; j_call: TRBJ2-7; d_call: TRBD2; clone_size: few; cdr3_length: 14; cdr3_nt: TGTGCCAGCAGCTTGATTTTTGCGGGAGGCGAGCAGTACTTC; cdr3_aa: CASSLIFAGGEQYF
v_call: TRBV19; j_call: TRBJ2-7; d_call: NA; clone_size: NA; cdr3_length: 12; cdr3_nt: TGTGCCAGTAGTATAGCCCTGTACGAGCAGTACTTC; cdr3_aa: CASSIALYEQYF
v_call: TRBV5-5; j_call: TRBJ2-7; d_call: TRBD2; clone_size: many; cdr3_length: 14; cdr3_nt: TGTGCCAGCAGCCTTGAAGCGGGGACTTACGAGCAGTACTTC; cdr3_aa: CASSLEAGTYEQYF
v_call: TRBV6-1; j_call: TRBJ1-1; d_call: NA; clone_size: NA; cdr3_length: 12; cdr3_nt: TGTGCCAGCAGTGGGACACCCACTGAAGCTTTCTTT; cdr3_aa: CASSGTPTEAFF
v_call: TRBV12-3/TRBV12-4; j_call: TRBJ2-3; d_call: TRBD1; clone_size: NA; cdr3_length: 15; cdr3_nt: TGTGCCAGCAGTTGGGACAGGGGGCGCACAGATACGCAGTATTTT; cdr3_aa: CASSWDRGRTDTQYF
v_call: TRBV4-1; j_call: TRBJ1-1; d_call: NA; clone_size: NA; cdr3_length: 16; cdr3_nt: TGCGCCAGCAGCCAGGGGGCAGGGAAAAAAAACACTGAAGCTTTCTTT; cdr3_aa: CASSQGAGKKNTEAFF